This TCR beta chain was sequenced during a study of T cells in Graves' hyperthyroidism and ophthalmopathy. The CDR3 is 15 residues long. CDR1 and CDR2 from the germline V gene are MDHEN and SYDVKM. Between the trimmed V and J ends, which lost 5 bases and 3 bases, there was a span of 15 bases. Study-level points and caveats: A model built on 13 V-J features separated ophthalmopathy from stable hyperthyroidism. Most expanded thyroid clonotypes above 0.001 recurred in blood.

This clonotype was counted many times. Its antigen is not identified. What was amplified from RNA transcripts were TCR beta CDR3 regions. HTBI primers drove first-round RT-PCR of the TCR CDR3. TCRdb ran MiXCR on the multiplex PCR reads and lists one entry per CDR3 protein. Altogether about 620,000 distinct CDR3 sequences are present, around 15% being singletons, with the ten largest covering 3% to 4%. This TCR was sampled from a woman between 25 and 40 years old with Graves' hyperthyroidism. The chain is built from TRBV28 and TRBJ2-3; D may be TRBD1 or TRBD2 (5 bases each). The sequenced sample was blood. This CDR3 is CASSALGDGTDTQYF. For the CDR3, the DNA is TGTGCCAGCAGTGCTCTGGGGGATGGGACAGATACGCAGTATTTT.